What follows are 30 T cell receptor beta chains derived from one specimen sequenced in a study of blood T cell repertoires in COVID-19. Sequencing was performed with immunoSEQ multiplex PCR; in TCRdb, only in-frame clones are kept and a portion is missing. The data hold more than 400,000 clones, with approximately 85% observed a single time. Input material: peripheral blood. The receptors shown here come from a human donor in a cohort sampled during active COVID-19.

This chain links TRBV19 with TRBJ1-2; D gene ambiguous. Trimming took off 8 bases at V and 7 bases at J, with 11 bases between the two ends. The CDR3 is 11 amino acids. Germline-derived CDR1 and CDR2 are LNHDA and SQIVND (reference sequence). DNA of the CDR3: TGTGCCAGTGCCGTAGGAGCTGGCTACACCTTC. Residues: CASAVGAGYTF.

The chain's CDR3 is CASRPRFSGTQETQYF. CDR3 nucleotides: TGTGCCAGTAGACCCCGATTTAGCGGGACCCAAGAGACCCAGTACTTC. This chain connects TRBV19 to TRBJ2-5; TRBD2 matches 8 bases. The CDR3 extends over 16 amino acids. Trimming took 6 bases from V and 1 from J; bases not matched to a gene: 10. The V gene's germline CDR1 is LNHDA and CDR2 SQIVND (reference sequence). The full variable domain, with the rest looked up from reference TRBV19 and TRBJ2-5, is DGGITQSPKYLFRKEGQNVTLSCEQNLNHDAMYWYRQDPGQGLRLIYYSQIVNDFQKGDIAEGYSVSREKKESFPLTVTSAQKNPTAFYLCASRPRFSGTQETQYFGPGTRLLVL.

The gene calls are TRBV7-2 and TRBJ1-1; 7 bases agree with TRBD1. The CDR3 length is 14 residues. After removal of 5 bases from V and 2 bases from J, the junction contained 5 bases not matched to a gene. Germline V gene sequence: CDR1 SGHTA, CDR2 FQGNSA. The CDR3 nucleotides are TGTGCCAGCAGCCCCGGGACAGCTAACACTGAAGCTTTCTTT. Protein product: CASSPGTANTEAFF.

This sequence joins TRBV9 and TRBJ2-1, with unresolved D. Trimming removed 8 bases from V and 3 bases from J, with 15 bases in between. The CDR3 sequence is 14 residues long. Germline V CDR1 and CDR2: SGDLS, YYNGEE. In DNA form, the CDR3 reads TGTGCCAGTAGCAATGAGATAAGCTACAATGAGCAGTTCTTC. This sequence encodes CASSNEISYNEQFF.

In DNA, the CDR3 is TGTGCCAGCACCTATCTAGCGGGCGCCGGGGAGCTGTTTTTT. Translation: CASTYLAGAGELFF. This chain links TRBV9 with TRBJ2-2, with 8 nucleotides matching TRBD2. Germline V gives CDR1 SGDLS, CDR2 YYNGEE. The length of the CDR3 is 14 residues. J was trimmed by 6 bases and V by 6 bases; bases with no gene match: 7.

V usage is TRBV9 and J usage is TRBJ1-1, with D perhaps TRBD1 (5 bases). CDR1 SGDLS and CDR2 YYNGEE come from the germline V gene. V gave up 4 bases and J gave up 0 bases, with 13 bases separating them. CDR3 length: 15 residues. The CDR3 region is CASSFRGHLNTEAFF. CDR3 DNA: TGTGCCAGCAGCTTCAGAGGACACTTGAACACTGAAGCTTTCTTT.

This clone was found once. The chain recombines TRBV2 with TRBJ1-5; 9 positions agree with TRBD1. Trimming removed 3 bases from V and 2 bases from J; junction bases left unmatched: 5. Germline V gene data show CDR1 as SNHLY and CDR2 as FYNNEI. The CDR3 runs to 16 residues. The CDR3 DNA sequence: TGTGCCAGCAGTGATTTACAGGGGGCCGGCAATCAGCCCCAGCATTTT. Encoded protein: CASSDLQGAGNQPQHF.

This clone was recorded a few times. The chain has TRBV19 and TRBJ1-2, with 8 bases that match TRBD1. After removal of 4 bases from V and 3 bases from J, the junction contained 1 base not matched to a gene. Germline CDR1 LNHDA, CDR2 SQIVND (reference sequence). CDR3 length equals 13 residues. The CDR3 coding sequence is TGTGCCAGTAGTAAGACAGGGGACTATGGCTACACCTTC. Its translation is CASSKTGDYGYTF.

The rearrangement joins TRBV5-4 to TRBJ2-7, with 9 bases aligning to TRBD1. There are 15 residues in the CDR3. J lost 0 bases, V lost 3 bases, and 4 bases had no gene match. From germline, CDR1 is SGHNT and CDR2 YYREEE (reference sequence). Written as DNA, the CDR3 is TGTGCCAGCAGCTCGGGACAGGGAAGCTCCTACGAGCAGTACTTC. It specifies CASSSGQGSSYEQYF.

CDR3 sequence reads: CAWDMDSPNEKLFF. CDR3 DNA: TGTGCCTGGGACATGGACAGTCCCAATGAAAAACTGTTTTTT. This sequence joins TRBV30 and TRBJ1-4, with a weak D call TRBD1 (6 bases). The CDR3 is made up of 14 amino acids. Per germline, CDR1 GTSNPN and CDR2 SVGIG (reference sequence). Between the trimmed V and J ends, which lost 5 bases and 5 bases, there was a span of 15 bases.

V usage is TRBV7-9 and J usage is TRBJ1-2; 9 bases fit TRBD1. After removal of 1 base from V and 4 bases from J, the junction contained 7 bases not matched to a gene. This CDR3 has 16 amino acids. Germline CDR1 reads SEHNR; CDR2 reads FQNEAQ (reference sequence). CDR3 nucleotide sequence: TGTGCCAGCAGCTTAGATGGGACAGGGCCTTTCTATGGCTACACCTTC. Translated: CASSLDGTGPFYGYTF.

Regarding this clone: Other DNA sequences in the sample encode the same CDR3. The J gene is TRBJ1-4, the V gene TRBV6-1; D possibly corresponds to TRBD1 (5 bases). Germline V CDR1 and CDR2: MNHNS, SASEGT. Trimming removed 1 base from V and 5 bases from J, with 11 bases in between. The length of the CDR3 is 15 residues. In DNA form, the CDR3 reads TGTGCCAGCAGTGAAGGCGGGACGGCAAATGAAAAACTGTTTTTT. The encoded protein is CASSEGGTANEKLFF.

The rearrangement links TRBV19 to TRBJ2-1, with TRBD1 matching 9 bases. J gave up 8 bases and V 10 bases, and 9 bases lay outside the gene matches. The CDR3 length is 13 residues. Germline V lookup: CDR1 LNHDA, CDR2 SQIVND (reference sequence). CDR3 in DNA: TGTGCCACGCGACAGGGGGTAAGCGATGAGCAGTTCTTC. This translates into CATRQGVSDEQFF.

This rearrangement joins TRBV5-5 to TRBJ2-3, with TRBD1 as a possible D gene (7 bases). This CDR3 has 17 amino acids. Germline-derived CDR1 and CDR2 are SGHKS and YYEKEE (reference sequence). Trimming left V 1 base short and J 1 base short, with 16 bases between. The CDR3 is CASSLSAGRGGTDTQYF. The CDR3 coding sequence is TGTGCCAGCAGCTTGTCAGCGGGCAGGGGGGGCACAGATACGCAGTATTTT.

This clone was observed a few times. The chain joins TRBV18 to TRBJ2-3, with 9 bases identical to TRBD2. V was clipped by 6 bases and J by 3 bases; unmatched bases: 7. Germline values: CDR1 KGHSH, CDR2 LQKENI. The CDR3 length is 15 residues. CDR3 nucleotides: TGTGCCAGCTCGAGACAGGCGGGAGGGACAGATACGCAGTATTTT. Protein sequence: CASSRQAGGTDTQYF.

This clone has a handful of counts. The chain combines TRBV24-1 with TRBJ2-3, with 14 nucleotides matching TRBD2. Trimming cost V 0 bases and J 2 bases; bases outside gene matches: 9. Germline loops: CDR1 KGHDR, CDR2 SFDVKD. This CDR3 region has 20 residues. In DNA, the CDR3 is TGTGCCACCAGTGATTTGGGCGGACTAGCGGGAGGAGGGGACACAGATACGCAGTATTTT. Residues: CATSDLGGLAGGGDTDTQYF.

This chain links TRBV7-3 with TRBJ1-1; D possibly corresponds to TRBD1 (6 bases). Germline V CDR1 and CDR2: SGHTA, FQGTGA. This CDR3 region has 14 residues. The V end was cut by 5 bases, the J end by 4 bases, with 14 bases between. In nucleotides, the CDR3 is TGTGCCAGCAGCGTGGACAGATGGAGCACTGAAGCTTTCTTT. It codes for CASSVDRWSTEAFF.

The V gene is TRBV28, the J gene TRBJ2-7; D is unclear. Looked up from germline, CDR1 is MDHEN and CDR2 is SYDVKM. The CDR3 spans 11 residues. Trimming left V 7 bases short and J 2 bases short, with 6 bases between. CDR3 coding DNA: TGTGCCAGCACCTCCCCCTACGAGCAGTACTTC. Amino acids: CASTSPYEQYF.

The rearrangement links TRBV14 to TRBJ1-6; D ambiguous. In germline, CDR1 is SGHDN, CDR2 FVKESK. The CDR3 extends over 15 amino acids. Trimming stripped 0 bases from V and 7 bases from J, with 10 bases between. CDR3 protein: CASSQELGMNSPLHF. The CDR3 DNA sequence: TGTGCCAGCAGCCAAGAACTAGGAATGAATTCACCCCTCCACTTT.

The rearrangement links TRBV4-3 to TRBJ1-1; TRBD1 matches 8 bases. The ends lost 2 bases at V and 8 bases at J; junction bases unmatched: 7. CDR3 length equals 14 residues. The germline V gene has CDR1 LGHNA and CDR2 YSLEER. The CDR3 DNA follows: TGCGCCAGCAGCCAACGACAGGGGTCCATGGAAGCTTTCTTT. Amino acids: CASSQRQGSMEAFF.

V and J are TRBV5-1 and TRBJ2-5; 12 bases fit TRBD2. Per germline, CDR1 SGHRS and CDR2 YFSETQ. With 1 base clipped from V and 4 bases from J, the junction kept 11 bases outside the gene matches. The CDR3 spans 18 residues. The CDR3 coding sequence is TGCGCCAGCAGCTTGTTTGGACTAGCGGGATCCGTTGGAGAGACCCAGTACTTC. It specifies CASSLFGLAGSVGETQYF.

The rearrangement uses TRBV4-1 and TRBJ2-7; 9 positions agree with TRBD2. Germline loops: CDR1 MGHRA, CDR2 YSYEKL. The CDR3 covers 15 residues. J lost 5 bases, V lost 0 bases, and 5 bases had no gene match. CDR3: CASSQEAAGGDEQYF. The DNA of the CDR3 is TGCGCCAGCAGCCAAGAGGCAGCGGGAGGTGACGAGCAGTACTTC.

This clone was picked up one time. The CDR3 sequence is CASSPRPLSGADSYGYTF. The CDR3 DNA reads as TGTGCCAGCTCACCAAGGCCGCTCTCGGGTGCCGACTCCTATGGCTACACCTTC. This rearrangement joins TRBV18 to TRBJ1-2; no firm D call. CDR3 size: 18 residues. In germline, CDR1 is KGHSH, CDR2 LQKENI. The V and J ends lost 2 bases and 4 bases respectively, with 23 bases between them.

The chain has TRBV28 and TRBJ1-2, with 7 bases fitting TRBD1. The germline CDR1 and CDR2 sequences are MDHEN and SYDVKM. Losses at the gene ends were 8 bases for V and 0 bases for J; bases not matched to a gene: 3. The CDR3 is made up of 13 amino acids. The CDR3 nucleotides are TGTGCCAGCGGGGGACAGCCTAACTATGGCTACACCTTC. It specifies CASGGQPNYGYTF.

This clone occurred once. This chain uses TRBV6-5 with TRBJ2-7; D call uncertain. Trimming cost V 8 bases and J 5 bases, with 10 bases left between them. Germline-derived CDR1 and CDR2 are MNHEY and SVGAGI. CDR3 size: 11 residues. The CDR3 nucleotides are TGTGCCAGCCTACAGATGAACGAGCAGTACTTC. Translating gives CASLQMNEQYF.

This clone occurred a few times. The chain carries TRBV5-1 and TRBJ1-2; TRBD1 is a possible D gene (5 bases). CDR3 length: 16 amino acids. V lost 0 bases and J lost 6, with 18 bases in between. Germline CDR1 reads SGHRS; CDR2 reads YFSETQ. The CDR3 protein is CASSLDGTPGGDGYTF. The CDR3 DNA is TGCGCCAGCAGCTTGGACGGGACGCCCGGGGGAGATGGCTACACCTTC.

This clone was seen only a few times. The genes are TRBV14 and TRBJ2-3; 15 nucleotides agree with TRBD2. Germline values: CDR1 SGHDN, CDR2 FVKESK. CDR3 size: 17 residues. The V segment lost 3 bases and the J segment 6 bases; nucleotides outside the gene matches: 7. DNA of the CDR3: TGTGCCAGCAGCCATTGGACTAGCGGGAGGGCCGGGGATACGCAGTATTTT. As protein: CASSHWTSGRAGDTQYF.

The CDR3 region is CASSIPGGSYEQYF. The CDR3 coding sequence is TGTGCCAGTAGTATCCCGGGAGGAAGCTACGAGCAGTACTTC. The V call is TRBV19, the J call TRBJ2-7, with TRBD2 identical over 7 bases. The CDR3 has 14 residues. With V trimmed by 3 bases and J by 3 bases, 5 bases remained unmatched. Germline CDR1 reads LNHDA; CDR2 reads SQIVND (reference sequence).

The rearrangement uses TRBV6-6 and TRBJ1-2; 10 bases line up with TRBD1. Per the germline V gene, CDR1 is MNHNY and CDR2 is SVGAGI (reference sequence). The V and J ends lost 5 bases and 3 bases, in that order; junction bases with no gene match: 6. The CDR3 runs to 15 residues. In DNA form, the CDR3 reads TGTGCCAGCAGTACACCGGACAGGGGGGACTATGGCTACACCTTC. It is translated as CASSTPDRGDYGYTF.

This chain joins TRBV3-1 (or the pseudogene TRBV3-2) and TRBJ2-1; maybe TRBD2 (5 bases). There are 14 residues in the CDR3. Trimming removed 8 bases from V and 8 bases from J, with 19 bases in between. Germline CDR1 LGHDT, CDR2 YNNKEL (reference sequence). This CDR3 reads CASGGVSASYEQFF. For the CDR3, the DNA is TGTGCCAGCGGTGGAGTTAGCGCTTCCTATGAGCAGTTCTTC.